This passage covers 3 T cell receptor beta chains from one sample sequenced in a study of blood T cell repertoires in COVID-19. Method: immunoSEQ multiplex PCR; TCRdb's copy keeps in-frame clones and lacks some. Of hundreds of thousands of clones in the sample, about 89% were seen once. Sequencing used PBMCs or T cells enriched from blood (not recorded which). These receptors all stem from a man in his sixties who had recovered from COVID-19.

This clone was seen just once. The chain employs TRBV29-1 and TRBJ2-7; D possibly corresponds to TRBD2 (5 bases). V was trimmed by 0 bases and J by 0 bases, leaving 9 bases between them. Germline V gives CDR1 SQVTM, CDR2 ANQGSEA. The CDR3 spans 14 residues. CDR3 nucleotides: TGCAGCGTTGAAGATCGCGGGCTCTCCTACGAGCAGTACTTC. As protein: CSVEDRGLSYEQYF.

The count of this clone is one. CDR3 sequence: CASIAYSGSYNEQFF. In DNA, the CDR3 is TGTGCCAGCATCGCCTATAGCGGGAGTTACAATGAGCAGTTCTTC. This chain uses TRBV2 with TRBJ2-1, with 9 nucleotides matching TRBD2. CDR1 is SNHLY and CDR2 is FYNNEI in the germline V gene. The length of the CDR3 is 15 residues. V was clipped by 7 bases and J by 4 bases; unmatched bases: 8.

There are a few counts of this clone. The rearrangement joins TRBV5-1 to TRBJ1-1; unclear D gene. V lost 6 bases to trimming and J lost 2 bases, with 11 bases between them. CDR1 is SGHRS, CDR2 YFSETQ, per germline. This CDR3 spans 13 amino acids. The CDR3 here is CASTQNPNTEAFF. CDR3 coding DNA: TGCGCCAGCACTCAGAATCCTAACACTGAAGCTTTCTTT.